A selection of T cell receptor beta chains follows, all from one sample in a study of cytomegalovirus exposure and HLA in healthy donors. Clones were read by immunoSEQ multiplex PCR, and TCRdb kept only the in-frame ones, dropping some. The data contain roughly 120,000 clones, around 77% of them singletons. Sequenced: PBMCs. Receptor source: a man aged 45-60 years in good health and CMV-seropositive. CDR3s include the opening cysteine and the closing phenylalanine or tryptophan. Each record gives: V gene, D gene, clone size, J gene, CDR3 DNA, CDR3 protein. The D gene is left open where the match is weak. For some rows the clone size is stated as once, few or many, or as a class when expanded; others skip it.

TRBV7-2	TRBD1	once	TRBJ2-7	TGTGCCAGCAGCCAAGGGGGCCTGGGGTACGAGCAGTACTTC	CASSQGGLGYEQYF
TRBV15	TRBD1	few	TRBJ1-3	TGTGCCACCAGCAGGACAGGGGTCTTGGGAAACACCATATATTTT	CATSRTGVLGNTIYF
TRBV2	TRBD2	once	TRBJ2-1	TGTGCCAGCAGTGATGGGCTAGCGGGAGTCGGTGAGCAGTTCTTC	CASSDGLAGVGEQFF
TRBV18	NA	NA	TRBJ1-6	TGTGCCAGCTCACCGGGCCAGTCTAATTCACCCCTCCACTTT	CASSPGQSNSPLHF
TRBV28	NA	NA	TRBJ1-4	TGTGCCAGCAGAGCCGGGACAACTAATGAAAAACTGTTTTTT	CASRAGTTNEKLFF
TRBV6-5	TRBD1	NA	TRBJ1-2	TGTGCCAGCAGTGGCCGCGACAGGGTTCCTGGCTACACCTTC	CASSGRDRVPGYTF
TRBV6-6	NA	few	TRBJ1-2	TGTGCCAGCAGCCCCCTGTCGGGGGATCATGGCTACACCTTC	CASSPLSGDHGYTF
TRBV30	TRBD1	NA	TRBJ1-2	TGTGCGGTATCAGGGGGTGGCTACACCTTC	CAVSGGGYTF
TRBV5-1	NA	once	TRBJ1-1	TGCGCCAGCAGCTCCCCCAGTGTTGCTCAAGCTTTCTTT	CASSSPSVAQAFF
TRBV27	TRBD1	NA	TRBJ1-1	TGTGCCAGCACCGCCAGGGGGAATATGAACACTGAAGCTTTCTTT	CASTARGNMNTEAFF
TRBV10-3	TRBD2	NA	TRBJ2-2	TGTGCCACCAGGGCGGGAGAAAGCACCGGGGAGCTGTTTTTT	CATRAGESTGELFF
TRBV10-3	TRBD1	NA	TRBJ1-5	TGTGCCATCAGCCAGACAGGGGGCGAGAGGCAGCCCCAGCATTTT	CAISQTGGERQPQHF
TRBV2	NA	NA	TRBJ2-5	TGTGCCAGCAGTGTCGGAGGAGTATTAGAGACCCAGTACTTC	CASSVGGVLETQYF
TRBV7-9	NA	NA	TRBJ1-1	TGTGCCAGCAGCTTAGGGCAGGCCCTTGAAGCTTTCTTT	CASSLGQALEAFF
TRBV7-9	NA	once	TRBJ1-3	TGTGCCAGCAGCTTAGAAACTAGTTCTGGAAACACCATATATTTT	CASSLETSSGNTIYF
TRBV19	NA	NA	TRBJ1-5	TGTGCCAGTAGTGGGGTTGGGGGGGCGAATCAGCCCCAGCATTTT	CASSGVGGANQPQHF
TRBV5-1	TRBD1	NA	TRBJ1-1	TGCGCCAGCAGCTGGACAGGGGGTAACACTGAAGCTTTCTTT	CASSWTGGNTEAFF
TRBV25-1	NA	NA	TRBJ1-6	TGTGCCAGCGGCGGTGGGGGGACCTATAATTCACCCCTCCACTTT	CASGGGGTYNSPLHF
TRBV11-2	NA	NA	TRBJ2-7	TGTGCCAGCAGCTTAGATCAGGGAGGCTACGAGCAGTACTTC	CASSLDQGGYEQYF
TRBV4-1	NA	once	TRBJ2-7	TGCGCCAGCAGCCAAGACAGACTCATCTACGAGCAGTACTTC	CASSQDRLIYEQYF
TRBV2	TRBD2	NA	TRBJ2-5	TGTGCCAGCCTACGGGGGGAAGGGCAAGAGACCCAGTACTTC	CASLRGEGQETQYF
TRBV20-1	NA	NA	TRBJ2-1	TGCAGTGCTAGAGCACGGGACACAGAGTTCTTC	CSARARDTEFF
TRBV4-3	TRBD1	NA	TRBJ2-6	TGCGCCAGCAGCCAGATGGGACAGGCATCTGGGGCCAACGTCCTGACTTTC	CASSQMGQASGANVLTF
TRBV7-2	TRBD2	NA	TRBJ2-7	TGTGCCAGCAGCCTTACTAGCGGGCCCCCGGGCGAGCAGTACTTC	CASSLTSGPPGEQYF
TRBV19	NA	NA	TRBJ1-2	TGTGCCAGTAGCAGGACAGACATCTATGGCTACACCTTC	CASSRTDIYGYTF
TRBV6-5	NA	NA	TRBJ2-1	TGTGCCAGCAGTTACAGGACAAACCGCAATGAGCAGTTCTTC	CASSYRTNRNEQFF
TRBV10-3	NA	NA	TRBJ1-5	TGTGCCATCAGCCGGGAAGGAAGCAATCAGCCCCAGCATTTT	CAISREGSNQPQHF
TRBV2	TRBD1	NA	TRBJ2-5	TGTGCCAGCAGTGGACAGGGGGCGGTTGGAGAGACCCAGTACTTC	CASSGQGAVGETQYF
TRBV2	NA	NA	TRBJ1-4	TGTGCCAGCAGTGATACCGACAGGACCTCTGCAACTAATGAAAAACTGTTTTTT	CASSDTDRTSATNEKLFF
TRBV15	NA	NA	TRBJ1-1	TGTGCCACCAGCAGAGATTATGCGGAGAACACTGAAGCTTTCTTT	CATSRDYAENTEAFF
TRBV6-6	TRBD1	NA	TRBJ1-1	TGTGCCAGCGCCCTGGACAGGAGGAAAGCTGAAGCTTTCTTT	CASALDRRKAEAFF
TRBV6-5	NA	NA	TRBJ1-5	TGTGCCAGCAGTTACTCCAGGGTGGATCAGCCCCAGCATTTT	CASSYSRVDQPQHF
TRBV6-5	NA	medium-sized	TRBJ1-4	TGTGCCAGCAGTTACTCGATTACCAGTAATGAAAAACTGTTTTTT	CASSYSITSNEKLFF
TRBV9	TRBD2	NA	TRBJ2-3	TGTGCCAGCAGCGTATTAGCGGGGGGGGGAGATACGCAGTATTTT	CASSVLAGGGDTQYF
TRBV10-2	TRBD1	NA	TRBJ1-4	TGCGCCAGCGGACTGACAGGGGGGGAAAAACTGTTTTTT	CASGLTGGEKLFF
TRBV4-1	NA	once	TRBJ1-1	TGCGCCAGCAGCCAAGATTTGAAGGCGGGGCGGCGGACTGAAGCTTTCTTT	CASSQDLKAGRRTEAFF
TRBV13	TRBD2	once	TRBJ2-7	TGTGCCAGCAGCCCCAGAGCGGGGCCCCTTGTGTTTCGGTACTTC	CASSPRAGPLVFRYF
TRBV21-1	NA	once	TRBJ2-6	TGTGCCAGCAGCAAGGACTGTGGGGCCAACGTCCTGACTTTC	CASSKDCGANVLTF
TRBV27	NA	NA	TRBJ1-2	TGTGCCAGCTCCCGGGCTAACTATGGCTACACCTTC	CASSRANYGYTF
TRBV30	TRBD1	NA	TRBJ2-6	TGTGCCTGGACCCGGGACAGGGGGTTTCAACGTGGGGCCAACGTCCTGACTTTC	CAWTRDRGFQRGANVLTF
TRBV29-1	NA	NA	TRBJ1-2	TGCAGCGTTGATAAGGGAGGCAGGGCTAACTATGGCTACACCTTC	CSVDKGGRANYGYTF
TRBV15	TRBD2	NA	TRBJ2-7	TGTGCCACCAGCAGAACGGGGGGCTACGAGCAGTACTTC	CATSRTGGYEQYF
TRBV20-1	NA	NA	TRBJ1-6	TGCAGTGCTAGCTTGGCGGGACCCCTCCACTTT	CSASLAGPLHF
TRBV2	TRBD2	NA	TRBJ2-5	TGTGCCAGCAGTGTCTATGCGGGGGGGCCGGGGGAGACCCAGTACTTC	CASSVYAGGPGETQYF
TRBV5-4	NA	NA	TRBJ2-1	TGTGCCAGCAGCTTTGGCGGGGAAGCGTACAATGAGCAGTTCTTC	CASSFGGEAYNEQFF
TRBV2	TRBD1	NA	TRBJ1-1	TGTGCCAGCAGTAGTAGGACAGGGATCACTGAAGCTTTCTTT	CASSSRTGITEAFF
TRBV6-1	NA	once	TRBJ2-7	TGTGCCAGCAGTGGAAGTCAGGGAGGAGCCTACGAGCAGTACTTC	CASSGSQGGAYEQYF
TRBV7-5	NA	NA	TRBJ1-5	TGTGCCAGAAGCTTGCCGGGACAGGGGGGATGGGGCAATCAGCCCCAGCATTTT	CARSLPGQGGWGNQPQHF
TRBV4-2	TRBD1	NA	TRBJ1-1	TGTGCCAGCAGTCGACAGGGGGGTATAGACACTGAAGCTTTCTTT	CASSRQGGIDTEAFF
TRBV19	NA	NA	TRBJ1-1	TGTGCCAGTACACGGGAGGGCGGTGAAGCTTTCTTT	CASTREGGEAFF
TRBV2	TRBD1	NA	TRBJ1-4	TGTGCCAGCAGTGCTAACAGGGGGTTTAATGAAAAACTGTTTTTT	CASSANRGFNEKLFF
TRBV5-1	TRBD1	NA	TRBJ2-6	TGCGCCAGCAGCTTGGAGGGGCAGGGGGTTTCTGGGGCCAACGTCCTGACTTTC	CASSLEGQGVSGANVLTF
TRBV28	NA	once	TRBJ1-2	TGTGCCATAACCGGGACTAGGGGGGTTAACTATGGCTACACCTTC	CAITGTRGVNYGYTF
TRBV5-1	TRBD1	NA	TRBJ2-5	TGCGCCAGCAGCGGTGCCGGGACAGCGACCCAAGAGACCCAGTACTTC	CASSGAGTATQETQYF
TRBV7-2	TRBD1	NA	TRBJ1-5	TGTGCCAGCAGCTTAGAAGGGACAGGGGTTCAGCCCCAGCATTTT	CASSLEGTGVQPQHF